The 17 T cell receptor beta chains listed next were all sequenced from one sample in a study of blood T cell repertoires in COVID-19. Sequencing used immunoSEQ multiplex PCR; TCRdb keeps in-frame clones, though not all of them. This table has nearly 110,000 clones, 71% appearing once. Sequenced sample: peripheral blood. These receptors all come from a human donor with acute or convalescent COVID-19. The donor label of this sample is uncertain.

In its sample, this clone was seen a few times. The chain has TRBV27 and TRBJ1-5; D call uncertain. The ends were cut back, 6 bases at V and 1 base at J, with 10 bases in the middle. Germline CDR1 reads MNHEY; CDR2 reads SMNVEV (reference sequence). The CDR3 has 14 residues. CDR3 region: CASRPSGSNQPQHF. CDR3 DNA: TGTGCCAGCAGACCCTCCGGGAGCAATCAGCCCCAGCATTTT.

CDR3 DNA: TGTGCCAGCAGCCTCCGGGACAGTCACTACAATGAGCAGTTCTTC. Translating it yields CASSLRDSHYNEQFF. The chain links TRBV5-5 to TRBJ2-1; TRBD1 matches 7 bases. CDR1 is SGHKS, CDR2 YYEKEE, per germline (reference sequence). The CDR3 is 15 amino acids. The V segment lost 4 bases and the J segment 3 bases; nucleotides outside the gene matches: 7.

The genes are TRBV7-2 and TRBJ1-5, with TRBD1 identical over 12 bases. Per germline, CDR1 SGHTA and CDR2 FQGNSA. Losses at the gene ends were 5 bases for V and 6 bases for J; bases not matched to a gene: 8. The CDR3 extends over 16 amino acids. The CDR3 is CASSPGGTGGRQPQHF. In nucleotides, the CDR3 is TGTGCCAGCAGCCCGGGGGGGACAGGGGGCCGTCAGCCCCAGCATTTT.

The rearrangement links TRBV19 to TRBJ1-4, with 9 bases lining up with TRBD1. V shed 7 bases, J shed 8 bases, and the junction held 8 bases outside the gene matches. The CDR3 is 14 amino acids. Germline-derived CDR1 and CDR2 are LNHDA and SQIVND (reference sequence). The CDR3 region has the DNA TGTGCCAGTACCGTGACAGGGGGGAGAGAAAAACTGTTTTTT. Its translation: CASTVTGGREKLFF.

The J gene is TRBJ1-4, the V gene TRBV14; 9 bases fit TRBD1. V lost 4 bases, J lost 7 bases, and 10 bases stayed unmatched. The length of the CDR3 is 16 residues. Germline V CDR1 and CDR2: SGHDN, FVKESK. The CDR3 DNA is TGTGCCAGCAGCCCTCTTACCGGGACAGGGATTGAAAAACTGTTTTTT. Encoded protein: CASSPLTGTGIEKLFF.

The J gene is TRBJ2-1, the V gene TRBV9; no clear D gene. The CDR3 length is 17 residues. Trimming stripped 0 bases from V and 0 bases from J, with 13 bases between. Germline CDR1 SGDLS, CDR2 YYNGEE. The DNA of the CDR3 is TGTGCCAGCAGCGTAGTGGAGACTCTTAGCTCCTACAATGAGCAGTTCTTC. Translating it yields CASSVVETLSSYNEQFF. Full variable domain (missing parts from reference TRBV9 and TRBJ2-1): DSGVTQTPKHLITATGQRVTLRCSPRSGDLSVYWYQQSLDQGLQFLIQYYNGEERAKGNILERFSAQQFPDLHSELNLSSLELGDSALYFCASSVVETLSSYNEQFFGPGTRLTVL.

The chain joins TRBV5-4 to TRBJ1-1, with 8 positions matching TRBD1. Trimming cost V 5 bases and J 4 bases; bases outside gene matches: 7. The CDR3 runs 14 residues. CDR1 and CDR2 from the germline V gene are SGHNT and YYREEE (reference sequence). The CDR3 protein is CASSSDRAVTEAFF. CDR3 bases: TGTGCCAGCAGTTCGGACAGGGCGGTCACTGAAGCTTTCTTT. The full variable domain, with the rest looked up from reference TRBV5-4 and TRBJ1-1, is ETGVTQSPTHLIKTRGQQVTLRCSSQSGHNTVSWYQQALGQGPQFIFQYYREEENGRGNFPPRFSGLQFPNYSSELNVNALELDDSALYLCASSSDRAVTEAFFGQGTRLTVV.

The chain combines TRBV4-2 with TRBJ2-7, with TRBD1 matching 10 bases. Germline values: CDR1 LGHNA, CDR2 YNFKEQ. CDR3 length equals 14 residues. V lost 4 bases and J lost 4; bases outside the gene matches: 4. The CDR3 here is CASSRDRGLYEQYF. DNA for the CDR3: TGTGCCAGCAGCCGAGACAGGGGGCTTTACGAGCAGTACTTC.

V is TRBV6-5 and J is TRBJ2-5, with unresolved D. The ends were cut back, 7 bases at V and 0 bases at J, with 6 bases in the middle. The CDR3 spans 12 residues. Germline V gene lookup returns CDR1 MNHEY and CDR2 SVGAGI. The CDR3 sequence: CASTENQETQYF. In nucleotides, the CDR3 is TGTGCCAGCACCGAGAACCAAGAGACCCAGTACTTC.

V usage is TRBV29-1 and J usage is TRBJ2-5, with D possibly matching TRBD2 (5 bases). V was shortened by 6 bases and J by 5 bases, with 22 bases between the two germline ends. This CDR3 spans 15 amino acids. Germline CDR1 reads SQVTM; CDR2 reads ANQGSEA. This CDR3 is CSVRVPSSGAETQYF. Written as DNA, the CDR3 is TGCAGCGTGCGGGTTCCGTCTAGTGGTGCGGAGACCCAGTACTTC.

This sequence joins TRBV19 and TRBJ1-1, with D possibly TRBD1 on 6 matching bases. Trimming took 7 bases from V and 0 from J, leaving 15 bases between them. This CDR3 spans 15 amino acids. CDR1 LNHDA and CDR2 SQIVND come from the germline V gene (reference sequence). The CDR3 DNA reads TGTGCCAGTAAGCCGGACAGACAAATGAACACTGAAGCTTTCTTT. It is translated as CASKPDRQMNTEAFF.

DNA for the CDR3: TGTGCCAGCGTCGGGAGTTTTCGAGAGACCCAGTACTTC. Translated, it gives CASVGSFRETQYF. The chain couples TRBV6-5 to TRBJ2-5; perhaps TRBD2 as D (6 bases). In germline, CDR1 is MNHEY, CDR2 SVGAGI. This CDR3 spans 13 amino acids. V was clipped by 8 bases and J by 4 bases, with 14 bases between them.

This clone has only a few counts. The chain combines TRBV7-2 with TRBJ2-1; no clear D. The germline V gene has CDR1 SGHTA and CDR2 FQGNSA. Trimming removed 3 bases from V and 9 bases from J, with 12 bases in between. The CDR3 is 13 amino acids. CDR3 coding DNA: TGTGCCAGCAGCTTCGACCGGAGAGGTGAGCAGTTCTTC. Its protein is CASSFDRRGEQFF.

V and J are TRBV13 and TRBJ1-2, with D unclear. The CDR3 has 19 residues. Germline assignment: CDR1 PRHDT and CDR2 FYEKMQ (reference sequence). Trimming pared 8 bases from V and 1 base from J, leaving 29 bases between. The CDR3 nucleotides read TGTGCCAGCGCCAGCTTAGGGTACGGGAGTGGGCAGATTAACTATGGCTACACCTTC. Protein sequence: CASASLGYGSGQINYGYTF. Filled out from reference TRBV13 and TRBJ1-2, the complete variable domain reads AAGVIQSPRHLIKEKRETATLKCYPIPRHDTVYWYQQGPGQDPQFLISFYEKMQSDKGSIPDRFSAQQFSDYHSELNMSSLELGDSALYFCASASLGYGSGQINYGYTFGSGTRLTVV.

This chain links TRBV6-5 with TRBJ1-2, with 7 nucleotides matching TRBD1. The CDR3 length is 15 residues. Germline-derived CDR1 and CDR2 are MNHEY and SVGAGI. Unmatched junction bases numbered 11, after V lost 7 bases and J lost 3 bases. The CDR3 sequence: CASILLTGSYYGYTF. The CDR3 nucleotides read TGTGCCAGCATTCTCCTGACAGGGTCTTACTATGGCTACACCTTC.

The V and J genes are TRBV18 and TRBJ2-5; 7 bases agree with TRBD2. Trimming at V came to 0 bases and at J to 1 base, leaving 5 bases not matched to a gene. CDR1 is KGHSH, CDR2 LQKENI, per germline. There are 16 residues in the CDR3. CDR3 sequence reads: CASSPPGTKLQETQYF. In DNA form, the CDR3 reads TGTGCCAGCTCACCACCGGGGACTAAGCTCCAAGAGACCCAGTACTTC.

In its sample, this clone was seen once. The chain links TRBV28 to TRBJ2-3; 7 bases match TRBD1. The CDR3 runs 13 residues. The junction had 2 bases not matched to a gene; V was cut back by 7 bases and J by 1 base. In germline, CDR1 is MDHEN, CDR2 SYDVKM. CDR3 nucleotides: TGTGCCAGCATAGGACAGGGCACAGATACGCAGTATTTT. Its protein product is CASIGQGTDTQYF.